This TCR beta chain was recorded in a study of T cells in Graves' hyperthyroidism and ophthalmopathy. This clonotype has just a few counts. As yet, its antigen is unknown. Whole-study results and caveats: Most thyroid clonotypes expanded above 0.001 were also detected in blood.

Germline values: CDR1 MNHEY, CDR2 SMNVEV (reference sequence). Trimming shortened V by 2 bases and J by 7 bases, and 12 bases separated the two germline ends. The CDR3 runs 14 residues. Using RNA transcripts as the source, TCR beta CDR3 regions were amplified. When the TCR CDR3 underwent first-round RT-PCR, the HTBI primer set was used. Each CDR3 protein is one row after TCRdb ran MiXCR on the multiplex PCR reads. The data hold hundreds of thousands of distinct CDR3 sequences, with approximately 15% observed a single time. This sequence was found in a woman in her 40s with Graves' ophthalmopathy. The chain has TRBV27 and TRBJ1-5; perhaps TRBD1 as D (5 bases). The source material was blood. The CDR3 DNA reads TGTGCCAGCAGTTTAAGGACAACGGGACAGCCCCAGCATTTT. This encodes CASSLRTTGQPQHF.